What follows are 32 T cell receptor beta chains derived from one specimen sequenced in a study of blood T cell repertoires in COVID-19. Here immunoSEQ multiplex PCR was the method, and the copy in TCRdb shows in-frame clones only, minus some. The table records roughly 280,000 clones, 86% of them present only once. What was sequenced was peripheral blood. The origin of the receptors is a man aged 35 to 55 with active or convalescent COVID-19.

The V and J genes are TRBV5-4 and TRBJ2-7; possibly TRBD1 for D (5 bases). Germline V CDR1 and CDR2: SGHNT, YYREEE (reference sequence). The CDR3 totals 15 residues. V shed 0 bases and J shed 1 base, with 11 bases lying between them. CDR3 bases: TGTGCCAGCAGCTTGGCCGGGCAGGGATCCTACGAGCAGTACTTC. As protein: CASSLAGQGSYEQYF. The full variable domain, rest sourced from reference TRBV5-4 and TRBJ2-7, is ETGVTQSPTHLIKTRGQQVTLRCSSQSGHNTVSWYQQALGQGPQFIFQYYREEENGRGNFPPRFSGLQFPNYSSELNVNALELDDSALYLCASSLAGQGSYEQYFGPGTRLTVT.

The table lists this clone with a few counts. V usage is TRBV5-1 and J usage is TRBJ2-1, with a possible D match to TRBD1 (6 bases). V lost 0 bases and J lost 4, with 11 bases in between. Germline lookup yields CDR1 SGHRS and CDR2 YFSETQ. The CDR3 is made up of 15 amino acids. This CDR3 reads CASSLEQGKYNEQFF. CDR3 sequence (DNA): TGCGCCAGCAGCTTGGAACAGGGAAAATACAATGAGCAGTTCTTC.

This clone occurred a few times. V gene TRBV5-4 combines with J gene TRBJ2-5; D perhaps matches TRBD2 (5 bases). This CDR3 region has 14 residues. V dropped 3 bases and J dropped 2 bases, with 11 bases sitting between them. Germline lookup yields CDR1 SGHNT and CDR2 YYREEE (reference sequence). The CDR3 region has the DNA TGTGCCAGCAGCTCCGGGGTGGGTCAAGAGACCCAGTACTTC. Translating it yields CASSSGVGQETQYF. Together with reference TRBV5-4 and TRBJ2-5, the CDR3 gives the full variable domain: ETGVTQSPTHLIKTRGQQVTLRCSSQSGHNTVSWYQQALGQGPQFIFQYYREEENGRGNFPPRFSGLQFPNYSSELNVNALELDDSALYLCASSSGVGQETQYFGPGTRLLVL.

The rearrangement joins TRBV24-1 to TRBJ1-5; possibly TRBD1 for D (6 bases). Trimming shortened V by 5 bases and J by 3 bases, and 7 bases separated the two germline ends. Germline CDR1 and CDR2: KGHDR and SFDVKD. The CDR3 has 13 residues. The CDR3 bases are TGTGCCACCAGTGGGGACAACAATCAGCCCCAGCATTTT. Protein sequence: CATSGDNNQPQHF.

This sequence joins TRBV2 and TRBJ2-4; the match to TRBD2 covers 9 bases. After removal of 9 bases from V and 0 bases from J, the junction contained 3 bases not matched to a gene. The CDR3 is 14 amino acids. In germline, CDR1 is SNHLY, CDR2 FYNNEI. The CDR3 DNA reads TGTGCCAGTAGCGGGGGCGTAGCCAAAAACATTCAGTACTTC. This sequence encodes CASSGGVAKNIQYF. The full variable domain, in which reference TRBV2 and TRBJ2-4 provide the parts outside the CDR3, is EPEVTQTPSHQVTQMGQEVILRCVPISNHLYFYWYRQILGQKVEFLVSFYNNEISEKSEIFDDQFSVERPDGSNFTLKIRSTKLEDSAMYFCASSGGVAKNIQYFGAGTRLSVL.

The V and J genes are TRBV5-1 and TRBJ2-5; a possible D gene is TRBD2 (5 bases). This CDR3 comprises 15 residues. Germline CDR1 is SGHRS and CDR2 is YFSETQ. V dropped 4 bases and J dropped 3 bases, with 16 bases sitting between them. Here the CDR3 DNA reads TGCGCCAGCAGCCCCCCAAGGCGGGTCGAAGAGACCCAGTACTTC. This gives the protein CASSPPRRVEETQYF.

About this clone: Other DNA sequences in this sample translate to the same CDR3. The CDR3 loop reads CASSLGDRDRETQYF. The CDR3 coding sequence is TGCGCCAGCAGCTTGGGGGACAGGGACCGGGAGACCCAGTACTTC. This chain connects TRBV5-1 to TRBJ2-5, with 9 bases aligning to TRBD1. Losses at the gene ends were 0 bases for V and 5 bases for J; bases not matched to a gene: 5. This CDR3 is built from 15 residues. In germline, CDR1 is SGHRS, CDR2 YFSETQ.

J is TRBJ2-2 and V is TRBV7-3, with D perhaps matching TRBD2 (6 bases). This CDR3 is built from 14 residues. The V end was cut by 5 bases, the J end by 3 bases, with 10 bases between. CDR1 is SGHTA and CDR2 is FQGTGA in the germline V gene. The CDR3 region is CASSRTGDTGELFF. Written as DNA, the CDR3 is TGTGCCAGCAGCCGGACGGGGGACACCGGGGAGCTGTTTTTT.

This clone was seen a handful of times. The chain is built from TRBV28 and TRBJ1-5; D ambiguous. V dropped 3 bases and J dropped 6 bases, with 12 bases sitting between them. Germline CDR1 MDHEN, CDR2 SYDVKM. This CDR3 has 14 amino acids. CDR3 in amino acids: CASSFLEESQPQHF. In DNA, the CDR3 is TGTGCCAGCAGTTTTTTGGAGGAGAGTCAGCCCCAGCATTTT.

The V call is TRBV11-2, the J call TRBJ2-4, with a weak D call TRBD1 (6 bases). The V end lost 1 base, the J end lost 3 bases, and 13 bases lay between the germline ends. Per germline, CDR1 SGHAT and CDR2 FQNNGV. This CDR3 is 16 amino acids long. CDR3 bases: TGTGCCAGCAGCTTAGTAACAGGGATAGGCAAAAACATTCAGTACTTC. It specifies CASSLVTGIGKNIQYF. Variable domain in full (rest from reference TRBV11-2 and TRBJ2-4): EAGVAQSPRYKIIEKRQSVAFWCNPISGHATLYWYQQILGQGPKLLIQFQNNGVVDDSQLPKDRFSAERLKGVDSTLKIQPAKLEDSAVYLCASSLVTGIGKNIQYFGAGTRLSVL.

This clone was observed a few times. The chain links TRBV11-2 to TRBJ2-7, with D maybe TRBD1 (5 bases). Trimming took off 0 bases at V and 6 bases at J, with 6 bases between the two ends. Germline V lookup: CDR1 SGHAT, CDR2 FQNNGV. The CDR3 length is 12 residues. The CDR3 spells CASSLDQGEQYF. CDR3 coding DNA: TGTGCCAGCAGCTTAGATCAGGGCGAGCAGTACTTC.

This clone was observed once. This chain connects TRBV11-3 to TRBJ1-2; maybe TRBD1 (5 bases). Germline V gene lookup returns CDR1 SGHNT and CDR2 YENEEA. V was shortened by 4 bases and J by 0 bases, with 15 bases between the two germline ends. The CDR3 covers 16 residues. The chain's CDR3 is CASSSEVGTTNYGYTF. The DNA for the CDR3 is TGTGCCAGCAGCTCTGAAGTGGGGACTACTAACTATGGCTACACCTTC.

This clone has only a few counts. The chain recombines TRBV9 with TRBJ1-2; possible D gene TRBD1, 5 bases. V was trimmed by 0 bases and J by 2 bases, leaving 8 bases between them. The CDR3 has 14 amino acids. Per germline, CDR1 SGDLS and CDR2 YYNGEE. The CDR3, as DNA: TGTGCCAGCAGCGTAGAGGACAAGAACTATGGCTACACCTTC. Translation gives CASSVEDKNYGYTF.

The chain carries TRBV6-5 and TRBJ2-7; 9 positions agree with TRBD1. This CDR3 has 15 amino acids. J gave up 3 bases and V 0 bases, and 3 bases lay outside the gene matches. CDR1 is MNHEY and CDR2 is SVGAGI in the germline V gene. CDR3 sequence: CASSYSRQGVYEQYF. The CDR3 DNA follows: TGTGCCAGCAGTTACTCTAGACAGGGGGTCTACGAGCAGTACTTC.

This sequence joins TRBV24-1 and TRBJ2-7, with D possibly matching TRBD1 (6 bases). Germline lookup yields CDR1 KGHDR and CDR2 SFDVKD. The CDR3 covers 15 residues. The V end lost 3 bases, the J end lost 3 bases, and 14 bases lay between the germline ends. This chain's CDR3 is CATSDNHRDSYEQYF. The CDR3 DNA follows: TGTGCCACCAGTGATAACCACAGGGATAGCTACGAGCAGTACTTC.

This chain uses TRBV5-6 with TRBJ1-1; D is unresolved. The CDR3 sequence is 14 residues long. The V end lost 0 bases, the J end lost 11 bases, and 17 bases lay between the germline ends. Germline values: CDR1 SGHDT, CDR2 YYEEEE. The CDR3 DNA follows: TGTGCCAGCAGCTTGGGTCTTGGGCAGGATTGGGCTTTCTTT. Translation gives CASSLGLGQDWAFF.

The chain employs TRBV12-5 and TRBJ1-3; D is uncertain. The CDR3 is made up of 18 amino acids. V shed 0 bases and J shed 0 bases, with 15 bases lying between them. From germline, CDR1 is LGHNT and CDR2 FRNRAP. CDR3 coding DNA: TGTGCTAGTGGTTTGGTCGTAGCAGCTCTGAACTCTGGAAACACCATATATTTT. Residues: CASGLVVAALNSGNTIYF. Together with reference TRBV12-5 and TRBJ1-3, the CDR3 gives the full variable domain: DARVTQTPRHKVTEMGQEVTMRCQPILGHNTVFWYRQTMMQGLELLAYFRNRAPLDDSGMPKDRFSAEMPDATLATLKIQPSEPRDSAVYFCASGLVVAALNSGNTIYFGEGSWLTVV.

CDR3 nucleotide sequence: TGCAGCGGTTCCCTCTTCGGTGAGCAGTTCTTC. Translated: CSGSLFGEQFF. The chain uses TRBV29-1 and TRBJ2-1; D uncertain. V dropped 7 bases and J dropped 9 bases, with 13 bases sitting between them. From germline, CDR1 is SQVTM and CDR2 ANQGSEA. The CDR3 runs to 11 residues.

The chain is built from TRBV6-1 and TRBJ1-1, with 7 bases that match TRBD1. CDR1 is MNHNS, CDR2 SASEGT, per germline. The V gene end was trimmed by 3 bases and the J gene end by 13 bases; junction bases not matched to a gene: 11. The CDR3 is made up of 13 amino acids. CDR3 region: CASSDQDRPPDFF. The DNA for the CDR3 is TGTGCCAGCAGTGATCAGGACAGGCCCCCCGATTTCTTT.

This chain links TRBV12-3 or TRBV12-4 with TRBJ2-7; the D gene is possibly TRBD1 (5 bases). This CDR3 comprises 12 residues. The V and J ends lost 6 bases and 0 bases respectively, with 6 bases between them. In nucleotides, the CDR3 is TGTGCCAGCAGAACAGGCTCCTACGAGCAGTACTTC. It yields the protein CASRTGSYEQYF.

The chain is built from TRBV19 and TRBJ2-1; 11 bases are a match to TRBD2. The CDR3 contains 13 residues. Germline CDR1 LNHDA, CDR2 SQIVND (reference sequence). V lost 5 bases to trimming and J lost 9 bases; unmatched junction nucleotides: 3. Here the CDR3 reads CASSVLAGGEQFF. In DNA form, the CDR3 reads TGTGCCAGTAGTGTGCTAGCGGGAGGTGAGCAGTTCTTC.

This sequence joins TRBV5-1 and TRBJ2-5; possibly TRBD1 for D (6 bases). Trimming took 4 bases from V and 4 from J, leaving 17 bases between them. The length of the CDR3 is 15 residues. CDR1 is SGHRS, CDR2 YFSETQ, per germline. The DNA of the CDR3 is TGCGCCAGCAGCCGCAGTTATCAGGGGTTAGAGACCCAGTACTTC. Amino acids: CASSRSYQGLETQYF. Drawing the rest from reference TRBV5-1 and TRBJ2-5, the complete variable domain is KAGVTQTPRYLIKTRGQQVTLSCSPISGHRSVSWYQQTPGQGLQFLFEYFSETQRNKGNFPGRFSGRQFSNSRSEMNVSTLELGDSALYLCASSRSYQGLETQYFGPGTRLLVL.

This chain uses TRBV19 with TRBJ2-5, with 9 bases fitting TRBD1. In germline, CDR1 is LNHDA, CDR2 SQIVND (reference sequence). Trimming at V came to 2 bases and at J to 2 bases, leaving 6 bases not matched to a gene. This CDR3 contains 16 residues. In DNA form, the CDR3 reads TGTGCCAGTAGTATACAACTAGACAGGGGGCAAGAGACCCAGTACTTC. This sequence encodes CASSIQLDRGQETQYF. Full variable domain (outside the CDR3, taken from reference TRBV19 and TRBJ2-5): DGGITQSPKYLFRKEGQNVTLSCEQNLNHDAMYWYRQDPGQGLRLIYYSQIVNDFQKGDIAEGYSVSREKKESFPLTVTSAQKNPTAFYLCASSIQLDRGQETQYFGPGTRLLVL.

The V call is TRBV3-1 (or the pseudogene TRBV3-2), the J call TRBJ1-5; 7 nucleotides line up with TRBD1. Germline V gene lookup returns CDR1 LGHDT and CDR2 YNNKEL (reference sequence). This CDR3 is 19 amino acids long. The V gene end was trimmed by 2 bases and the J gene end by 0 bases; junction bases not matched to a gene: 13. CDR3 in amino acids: CASSQSRTGPKYSNQPQHF. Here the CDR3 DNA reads TGTGCCAGCAGCCAATCTCGGACAGGACCCAAATATAGCAATCAGCCCCAGCATTTT.

CDR3 nucleotide sequence: TGTGCCAGCAGCCAAGATTTTACAGGCCCGGGGGGACTGTTTTTT. This gives the protein CASSQDFTGPGGLFF. The V and J genes are TRBV14 and TRBJ1-4; maybe TRBD1 (5 bases). This CDR3 spans 15 amino acids. Germline loops: CDR1 SGHDN, CDR2 FVKESK. The V end lost 0 bases, the J end lost 13 bases, and 18 bases lay between the germline ends.

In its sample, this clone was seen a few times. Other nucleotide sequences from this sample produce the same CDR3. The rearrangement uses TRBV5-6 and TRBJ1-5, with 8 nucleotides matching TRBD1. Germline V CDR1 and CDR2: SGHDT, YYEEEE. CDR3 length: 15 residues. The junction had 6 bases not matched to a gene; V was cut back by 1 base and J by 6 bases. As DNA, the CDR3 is TGTGCCAGCAGCTTGCGGACAGGGACTGGTCAGCCCCAGCATTTT. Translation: CASSLRTGTGQPQHF.

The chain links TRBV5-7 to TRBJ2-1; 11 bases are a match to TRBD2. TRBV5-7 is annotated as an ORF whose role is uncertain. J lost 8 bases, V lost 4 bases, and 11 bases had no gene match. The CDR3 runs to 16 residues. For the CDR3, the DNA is TGTGCCAGCAGCCTGGGACTAGCGGAAAATAAGGATGAGCAGTTCTTC. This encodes CASSLGLAENKDEQFF.

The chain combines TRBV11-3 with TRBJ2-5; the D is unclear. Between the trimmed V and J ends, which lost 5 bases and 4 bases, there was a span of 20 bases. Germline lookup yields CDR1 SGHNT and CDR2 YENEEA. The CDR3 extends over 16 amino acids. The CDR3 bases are TGTGCCAGCAGCCCCCCTGGTCTCCCTCAGGCAGAGACCCAGTACTTC. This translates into CASSPPGLPQAETQYF.

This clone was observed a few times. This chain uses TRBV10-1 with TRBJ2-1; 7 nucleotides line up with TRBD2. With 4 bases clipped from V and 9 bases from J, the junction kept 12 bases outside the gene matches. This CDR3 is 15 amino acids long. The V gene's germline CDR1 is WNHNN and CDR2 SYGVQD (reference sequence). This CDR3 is CASSVSAAGEGEQFF. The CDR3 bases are TGCGCCAGCAGTGTGAGTGCGGCGGGAGAAGGTGAGCAGTTCTTC.

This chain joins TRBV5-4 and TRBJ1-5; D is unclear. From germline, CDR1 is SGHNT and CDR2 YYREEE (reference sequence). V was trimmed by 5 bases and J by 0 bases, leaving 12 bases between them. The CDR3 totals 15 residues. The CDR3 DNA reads TGTGCCAGCAGTCGGGTTGCCCATAGCAATCAGCCCCAGCATTTT. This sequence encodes CASSRVAHSNQPQHF.

The CDR3 nucleotides are TGCAGCGTTACAGGACAGATGAACACTGAAGCTTTCTTT. Protein sequence: CSVTGQMNTEAFF. The V call is TRBV29-1, the J call TRBJ1-1, with D tentatively TRBD1 (6 bases). Germline CDR1 SQVTM, CDR2 ANQGSEA. Trimming cost V 5 bases and J 0 bases, with 10 bases left between them. This CDR3 comprises 13 residues.

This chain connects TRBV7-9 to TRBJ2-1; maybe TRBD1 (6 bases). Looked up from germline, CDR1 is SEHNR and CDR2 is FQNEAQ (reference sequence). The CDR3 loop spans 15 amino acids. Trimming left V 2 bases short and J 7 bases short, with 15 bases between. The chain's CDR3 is CASSLSFIGGNEQFF. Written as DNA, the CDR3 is TGTGCCAGCAGCTTATCGTTCATAGGGGGAAATGAGCAGTTCTTC.